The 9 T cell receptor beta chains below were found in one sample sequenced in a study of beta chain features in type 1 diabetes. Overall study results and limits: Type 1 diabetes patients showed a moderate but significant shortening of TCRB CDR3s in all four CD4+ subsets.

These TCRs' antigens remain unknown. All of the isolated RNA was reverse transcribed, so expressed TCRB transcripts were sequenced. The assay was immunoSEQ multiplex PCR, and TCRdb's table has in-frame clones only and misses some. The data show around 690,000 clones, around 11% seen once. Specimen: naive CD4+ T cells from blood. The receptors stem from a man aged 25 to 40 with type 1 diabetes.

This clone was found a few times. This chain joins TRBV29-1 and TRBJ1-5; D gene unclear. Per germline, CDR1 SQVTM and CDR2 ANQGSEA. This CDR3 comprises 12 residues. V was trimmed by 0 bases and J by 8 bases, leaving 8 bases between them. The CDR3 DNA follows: TGCAGCGTTGAAGACCCAGGAGAGCCCCAGCATTTT. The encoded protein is CSVEDPGEPQHF.

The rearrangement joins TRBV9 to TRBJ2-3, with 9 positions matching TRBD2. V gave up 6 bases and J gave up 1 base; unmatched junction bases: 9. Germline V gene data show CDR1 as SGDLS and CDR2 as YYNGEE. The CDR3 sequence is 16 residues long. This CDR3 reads CASTSGAFFGTDTQYF. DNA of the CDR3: TGTGCCAGCACTAGCGGGGCTTTCTTCGGCACAGATACGCAGTATTTT.

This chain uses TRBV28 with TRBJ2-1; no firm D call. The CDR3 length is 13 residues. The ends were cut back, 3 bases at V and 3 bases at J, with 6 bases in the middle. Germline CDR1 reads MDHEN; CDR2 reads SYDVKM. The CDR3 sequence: CASSLVGYNEQFF. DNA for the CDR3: TGTGCCAGCAGTTTGGTTGGCTACAATGAGCAGTTCTTC.

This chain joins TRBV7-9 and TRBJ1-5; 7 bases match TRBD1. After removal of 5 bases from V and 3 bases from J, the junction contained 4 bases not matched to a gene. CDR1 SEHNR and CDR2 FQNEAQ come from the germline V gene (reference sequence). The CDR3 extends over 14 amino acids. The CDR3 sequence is CASSPTGFNQPQHF. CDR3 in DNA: TGTGCCAGCAGCCCGACAGGGTTCAATCAGCCCCAGCATTTT.

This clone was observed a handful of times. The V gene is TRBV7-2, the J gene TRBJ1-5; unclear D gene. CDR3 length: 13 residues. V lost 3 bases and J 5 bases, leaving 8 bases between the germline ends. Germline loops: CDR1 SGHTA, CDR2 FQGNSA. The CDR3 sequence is CASSLGHDQPQHF. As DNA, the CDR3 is TGTGCCAGCAGCTTGGGCCACGATCAGCCCCAGCATTTT.

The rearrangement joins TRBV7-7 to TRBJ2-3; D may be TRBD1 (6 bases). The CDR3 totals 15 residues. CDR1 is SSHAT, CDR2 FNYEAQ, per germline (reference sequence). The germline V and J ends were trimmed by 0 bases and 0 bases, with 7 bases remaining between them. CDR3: CASSLATGSTDTQYF. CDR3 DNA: TGTGCCAGCAGCTTAGCGACAGGAAGCACAGATACGCAGTATTTT.

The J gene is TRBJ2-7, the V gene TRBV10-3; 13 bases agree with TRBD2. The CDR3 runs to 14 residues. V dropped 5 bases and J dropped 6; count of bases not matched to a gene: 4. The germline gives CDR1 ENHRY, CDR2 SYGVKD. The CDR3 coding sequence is TGTGCCATCAGTACTAGCGGGGGGGACCCCGAGCAGTACTTC. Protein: CAISTSGGDPEQYF.

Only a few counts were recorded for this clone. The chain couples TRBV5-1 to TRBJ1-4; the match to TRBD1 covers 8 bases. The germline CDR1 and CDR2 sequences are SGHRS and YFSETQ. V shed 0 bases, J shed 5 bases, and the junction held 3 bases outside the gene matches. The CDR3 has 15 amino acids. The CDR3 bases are TGCGCCAGCAGCTTGGAGACAGGGGAGAATGAAAAACTGTTTTTT. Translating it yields CASSLETGENEKLFF.

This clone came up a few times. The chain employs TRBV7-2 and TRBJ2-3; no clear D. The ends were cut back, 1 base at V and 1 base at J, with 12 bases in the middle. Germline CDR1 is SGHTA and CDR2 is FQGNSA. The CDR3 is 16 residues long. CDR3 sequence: CASSLVALVGTDTQYF. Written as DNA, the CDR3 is TGTGCCAGCAGCTTAGTGGCGCTAGTAGGCACAGATACGCAGTATTTT.